These T cell receptor beta chains were read from a single sample in a study of cytotoxic CD8 clonotypes in ibrutinib-treated CLL. Here immunoSEQ multiplex PCR was the method, and the copy in TCRdb shows in-frame clones only, minus some. The sample lists 140,000 or so clones, roughly 83% occurring once. Specimen: PBMCs, collected after 12 months of ibrutinib treatment. These receptors were collected from a human donor with chronic lymphocytic leukemia. The CDR3 runs from the conserved cysteine through the conserved F or W. Fields, in order: clone size, D gene, V gene, CDR3 length, J gene, CDR3 protein, CDR3 DNA. A D gene is named only where the DNA matches it firmly. Rows may omit the clone size; those that give it use once, few, many or a size class.

abundance: NA; d_gene: NA; v_gene: TRBV19; len: 16; j_gene: TRBJ2-6; CDR3aa: CASTQDSGSGANVLTF; CDR3nt: TGTGCCAGTACGCAGGACAGCGGCTCTGGGGCCAACGTCCTGACTTTC
abundance: once; d_gene: NA; v_gene: TRBV7-6; len: 14; j_gene: TRBJ2-2; CDR3aa: CASSVLADTGELFF; CDR3nt: TGTGCCAGCAGCGTACTAGCAGACACCGGGGAGCTGTTTTTT
abundance: NA; d_gene: NA; v_gene: TRBV11-2; len: 15; j_gene: TRBJ1-5; CDR3aa: CASSLGQYPNQPQHF; CDR3nt: TGTGCCAGCAGCTTAGGACAGTACCCCAATCAGCCCCAGCATTTT
abundance: NA; d_gene: NA; v_gene: TRBV2; len: 14; j_gene: TRBJ2-3; CDR3aa: CASSDRTSTDTQYF; CDR3nt: TGTGCCAGCAGTGACAGGACTAGCACAGATACGCAGTATTTT
abundance: NA; d_gene: NA; v_gene: TRBV28; len: 13; j_gene: TRBJ2-7; CDR3aa: CACQADTTYEQYF; CDR3nt: TGTGCCTGCCAAGCGGACACCACCTACGAGCAGTACTTC
abundance: NA; d_gene: NA; v_gene: TRBV7-9; len: 14; j_gene: TRBJ2-1; CDR3aa: CASSLAIQHHEQFF; CDR3nt: TGTGCCAGCAGCTTAGCGATCCAGCATCACGAGCAGTTCTTC
abundance: NA; d_gene: NA; v_gene: TRBV2; len: 13; j_gene: TRBJ1-1; CDR3aa: CASTTGRNTEAFF; CDR3nt: TGTGCCAGCACTACAGGGCGGAACACTGAAGCTTTCTTT
abundance: NA; d_gene: NA; v_gene: TRBV4-3; len: 12; j_gene: TRBJ1-5; CDR3aa: CASSQGAGRRHF; CDR3nt: TGCGCCAGCAGCCAAGGGGCCGGGCGACGGCATTTT
abundance: few; d_gene: NA; v_gene: TRBV6-1; len: 14; j_gene: TRBJ2-5; CDR3aa: CASSNPGGGWTQYF; CDR3nt: TGTGCCAGCAGTAACCCGGGTGGGGGCTGGACCCAGTACTTC
abundance: NA; d_gene: TRBD1; v_gene: TRBV5-1; len: 16; j_gene: TRBJ2-3; CDR3aa: CASSSGTGGGSDTQYF; CDR3nt: TGCGCCAGCAGCTCCGGGACAGGGGGTGGGTCAGATACGCAGTATTTT
abundance: NA; d_gene: NA; v_gene: TRBV30; len: 16; j_gene: TRBJ2-3; CDR3aa: CAWSVWLASSTDTQYF; CDR3nt: TGTGCCTGGAGTGTATGGCTAGCGTCTAGCACAGATACGCAGTATTTT
abundance: once; d_gene: NA; v_gene: TRBV30; len: 14; j_gene: TRBJ1-2; CDR3aa: CAWSRRAANYGYTF; CDR3nt: TGTGCCTGGAGCAGAAGAGCAGCTAACTATGGCTACACCTTC
abundance: few; d_gene: NA; v_gene: TRBV28; len: 16; j_gene: TRBJ1-5; CDR3aa: CASNQFGQISNQPQHF; CDR3nt: TGTGCCAGCAACCAATTCGGACAGATTAGCAATCAGCCCCAGCATTTT
abundance: NA; d_gene: TRBD2; v_gene: TRBV7-2; len: 16; j_gene: TRBJ2-7; CDR3aa: CASSLGGRAGDVEQYF; CDR3nt: TGTGCCAGCAGCTTAGGGGGTCGTGCGGGAGATGTCGAGCAGTACTTC
abundance: once; d_gene: TRBD2; v_gene: TRBV2; len: 20; j_gene: TRBJ2-5; CDR3aa: CASSGYSFWASGRIQETQYF; CDR3nt: TGTGCCAGCAGTGGTTATTCGTTCTGGGCTAGCGGGAGAATACAAGAGACCCAGTACTTC
abundance: NA; d_gene: NA; v_gene: TRBV7-9; len: 13; j_gene: TRBJ2-5; CDR3aa: CASRSGSQETQYF; CDR3nt: TGTGCCAGCAGATCCGGGAGCCAAGAGACCCAGTACTTC
abundance: NA; d_gene: NA; v_gene: TRBV7-6; len: 13; j_gene: TRBJ1-1; CDR3aa: CASSLTALGWAFF; CDR3nt: TGTGCCAGCAGCTTAACTGCTTTGGGTTGGGCTTTCTTT
abundance: NA; d_gene: NA; v_gene: TRBV19; len: 12; j_gene: TRBJ2-3; CDR3aa: CASSDWSDTQYF; CDR3nt: TGTGCCAGTAGTGACTGGTCAGATACGCAGTATTTT
abundance: NA; d_gene: TRBD2; v_gene: TRBV10-3; len: 19; j_gene: TRBJ2-1; CDR3aa: CAISQAGTSGRSSYNEQFF; CDR3nt: TGTGCCATCAGTCAAGCCGGGACTAGCGGGAGGAGCTCCTACAATGAGCAGTTCTTC
abundance: once; d_gene: NA; v_gene: TRBV5-5; len: 13; j_gene: TRBJ1-4; CDR3aa: CASRQGSNEKLFF; CDR3nt: TGTGCCAGCAGGCAGGGATCTAATGAAAAACTGTTTTTT
abundance: NA; d_gene: NA; v_gene: TRBV6-6; len: 15; j_gene: TRBJ1-1; CDR3aa: CASSYIQRGNTEAFF; CDR3nt: TGTGCCAGCAGTTATATCCAACGGGGGAACACTGAAGCTTTCTTT
abundance: NA; d_gene: NA; v_gene: TRBV9; len: 15; j_gene: TRBJ2-2; CDR3aa: CASSVAEGAVGELFF; CDR3nt: TGTGCCAGCAGCGTAGCGGAAGGGGCTGTCGGGGAGCTGTTTTTT
abundance: NA; d_gene: TRBD2; v_gene: TRBV9; len: 16; j_gene: TRBJ2-1; CDR3aa: CASSSTSVGSYNEQFF; CDR3nt: TGTGCCAGCAGCTCCACTAGCGTGGGATCCTACAATGAGCAGTTCTTC
abundance: few; d_gene: TRBD2; v_gene: TRBV19; len: 16; j_gene: TRBJ2-7; CDR3aa: CASSTRTSAKSYEQYF; CDR3nt: TGTGCCAGTAGTACACGGACTAGCGCCAAATCCTACGAGCAGTACTTC
abundance: NA; d_gene: TRBD1; v_gene: TRBV6-5; len: 12; j_gene: TRBJ1-1; CDR3aa: CASSSQGAEAFF; CDR3nt: TGTGCCAGCAGTAGCCAGGGGGCGGAAGCTTTCTTT
abundance: few; d_gene: NA; v_gene: TRBV18; len: 16; j_gene: TRBJ2-2; CDR3aa: CASSPPTGMNTGELFF; CDR3nt: TGTGCCAGCTCACCCCCGACGGGAATGAACACCGGGGAGCTGTTTTTT
abundance: NA; d_gene: NA; v_gene: TRBV2; len: 15; j_gene: TRBJ2-4; CDR3aa: CASIPKTLAKNIQYF; CDR3nt: TGTGCCAGCATCCCGAAGACTCTAGCCAAAAACATTCAGTACTTC
abundance: few; d_gene: NA; v_gene: TRBV4-1; len: 15; j_gene: TRBJ2-7; CDR3aa: CASSQDQGHRSEQYF; CDR3nt: TGCGCCAGCAGCCAAGATCAGGGACATCGCTCCGAGCAGTACTTC
abundance: NA; d_gene: NA; v_gene: TRBV18; len: 15; j_gene: TRBJ1-1; CDR3aa: CASSPRLSSGTEAFF; CDR3nt: TGTGCCAGCTCTCCACGACTGAGCAGTGGTACTGAAGCTTTCTTT
abundance: NA; d_gene: NA; v_gene: TRBV28; len: 15; j_gene: TRBJ2-2; CDR3aa: CASSLGRADTGELFF; CDR3nt: TGTGCCAGCAGTTTAGGCCGGGCGGACACCGGGGAGCTGTTTTTT
abundance: few; d_gene: NA; v_gene: TRBV7-9; len: 13; j_gene: TRBJ1-1; CDR3aa: CASSLGTATEAFF; CDR3nt: TGTGCCAGCAGCTTAGGGACAGCGACTGAAGCTTTCTTT
abundance: few; d_gene: TRBD1; v_gene: TRBV19; len: 13; j_gene: TRBJ1-2; CDR3aa: CASRLTGGHGYTF; CDR3nt: TGTGCCAGTAGGCTCACAGGGGGCCATGGCTACACCTTC
abundance: NA; d_gene: TRBD2; v_gene: TRBV29-1; len: 15; j_gene: TRBJ2-7; CDR3aa: CSVGGTGTRAYEQYF; CDR3nt: TGCAGCGTTGGGGGAACCGGGACTAGAGCCTACGAGCAGTACTTC
abundance: NA; d_gene: NA; v_gene: TRBV28; len: 15; j_gene: TRBJ2-3; CDR3aa: CASSSPRGSTDTQYF; CDR3nt: TGTGCCAGCAGTTCCCCCCGGGGAAGCACAGATACGCAGTATTTT
abundance: NA; d_gene: NA; v_gene: TRBV10-2; len: 13; j_gene: TRBJ1-1; CDR3aa: CASSEQLNTEAFF; CDR3nt: TGCGCCAGCAGTGAACAGTTGAACACTGAAGCTTTCTTT
abundance: NA; d_gene: NA; v_gene: TRBV7-3; len: 13; j_gene: TRBJ2-3; CDR3aa: CASSPYYRDTQYF; CDR3nt: TGTGCCAGCAGCCCCTATTATAGAGATACGCAGTATTTT
abundance: NA; d_gene: NA; v_gene: TRBV7-2; len: 15; j_gene: TRBJ2-3; CDR3aa: CASSLVGGGTDTQYF; CDR3nt: TGTGCCAGCAGCTTAGTAGGTGGGGGGACAGATACGCAGTATTTT
abundance: NA; d_gene: NA; v_gene: TRBV18; len: 12; j_gene: TRBJ2-7; CDR3aa: CASSPDIYEQYF; CDR3nt: TGTGCCAGCTCACCCGACATCTACGAGCAGTACTTC
abundance: NA; d_gene: NA; v_gene: TRBV27; len: 15; j_gene: TRBJ2-7; CDR3aa: CASSFGPTSPYEQYF; CDR3nt: TGTGCCAGCAGTTTTGGCCCCACGAGCCCCTACGAGCAGTACTTC